This is a list of T cell receptor beta chains from one sample in a study of blood T cells in healthy people across ages. TCRdb used MiXCR to reprocess the 5' RACE reads, holding one entry per CDR3 protein. This sample has about 940,000 distinct CDR3 sequences, with 48% found just once. Sequenced material: blood. Receptors were obtained from a man under 40 in good health. CDR3s include the opening cysteine and the closing phenylalanine or tryptophan. A D gene is named only where the DNA matches it firmly. Part of the rows lack a size; the others show once, few, many or a class for expanded clones.

length: 16
V: TRBV4-2
D: -
J: TRBJ2-3
size: -
CDR3: CASSQDHSDEPDTQYF
DNA: TGTGCCAGCAGCCAAGATCATAGCGACGAACCAGATACGCAGTATTTT

length: 15
V: TRBV5-1
D: TRBD1
J: TRBJ2-5
size: once
CDR3: CASTLPGQEQETQYF
DNA: TGCGCCAGCACCCTACCGGGACAGGAACAAGAGACCCAGTACTTC

length: 16
V: TRBV25-1
D: -
J: TRBJ2-2
size: -
CDR3: CASSESAEMNTGELFF
DNA: TGTGCCAGCAGTGAATCAGCGGAGATGAACACCGGGGAGCTGTTTTTT

length: 16
V: TRBV9
D: -
J: TRBJ2-7
size: -
CDR3: CASSGDPRQTTYEQYF
DNA: TGTGCCAGCAGCGGGGACCCTAGGCAAACGACCTACGAGCAGTACTTC

length: 14
V: TRBV6-1
D: -
J: TRBJ1-4
size: -
CDR3: CASTSGGEEEKLFF
DNA: TGTGCCAGCACTTCCGGGGGGGAAGAAGAAAAACTGTTTTTT

length: 14
V: TRBV29-1
D: TRBD2
J: TRBJ2-1
size: -
CDR3: CSVENSGGPNEQFF
DNA: TGCAGCGTTGAAAATAGCGGGGGACCAAATGAGCAGTTCTTC

length: 14
V: TRBV12-3/TRBV12-4
D: TRBD1
J: TRBJ1-5
size: -
CDR3: CASSPRDRNQPQHF
DNA: TGTGCCAGCAGTCCCCGGGACAGAAATCAGCCCCAGCATTTT

length: 13
V: TRBV12-3/TRBV12-4
D: -
J: TRBJ1-1
size: -
CDR3: CAIDRREHSEAFF
DNA: TGTGCCATTGACAGAAGGGAACACTCTGAAGCTTTCTTT

length: 16
V: TRBV27
D: -
J: TRBJ2-7
size: -
CDR3: CASSPSGAGSAAEQYF
DNA: TGTGCCAGCAGTCCGTCCGGGGCGGGCTCCGCTGCCGAGCAGTACTTC

length: 17
V: TRBV6-2/TRBV6-3
D: TRBD2
J: TRBJ2-1
size: few
CDR3: CASSVRGGGISYNEQFF
DNA: TGTGCCAGCAGTGTACGGGGCGGGGGGATCTCCTACAATGAGCAGTTCTTC

length: 13
V: TRBV12-3/TRBV12-4
D: -
J: TRBJ2-3
size: -
CDR3: CASSFSRADTQYF
DNA: TGTGCCAGCAGTTTCAGCCGGGCAGATACGCAGTATTTT

length: 18
V: TRBV5-1
D: -
J: TRBJ2-7
size: few
CDR3: CASSRDRGGLARSYEQYF
DNA: TGCGCCAGCAGCCGAGACAGGGGCGGACTAGCGAGGTCCTACGAGCAGTACTTC

length: 16
V: TRBV9
D: TRBD2
J: TRBJ2-7
size: -
CDR3: CASSPSIRTSGYEQYF
DNA: TGTGCCAGCAGCCCATCAATTCGGACTAGCGGGTACGAGCAGTACTTC

length: 13
V: TRBV7-6
D: TRBD1
J: TRBJ2-1
size: many
CDR3: CASRPTGVNEQFF
DNA: TGTGCCAGCAGGCCGACAGGGGTCAATGAGCAGTTCTTC

length: 13
V: TRBV27
D: -
J: TRBJ1-1
size: few
CDR3: CASSIGLNTEAFF
DNA: TGTGCCAGCAGTATCGGGTTAAACACTGAAGCTTTCTTT

length: 16
V: TRBV3-1
D: -
J: TRBJ2-7
size: -
CDR3: CASSHTTYYSSYEQYF
DNA: TGTGCCAGCAGCCATACTACATATTACAGCTCCTACGAGCAGTACTTC

length: 15
V: TRBV24-1
D: TRBD2
J: TRBJ2-3
size: -
CDR3: CATSRLADSTDTQYF
DNA: TGTGCCACCAGTCGCCTAGCGGATAGCACAGATACGCAGTATTTT

length: 14
V: TRBV6-5
D: -
J: TRBJ1-1
size: -
CDR3: CASSYGTMNTEAFF
DNA: TGTGCCAGCAGTTACGGGACAATGAACACTGAAGCTTTCTTT

length: 11
V: TRBV28
D: -
J: TRBJ1-4
size: -
CDR3: CASSSDIKLFF
DNA: TGTGCCAGCAGCTCTGACATAAAACTGTTTTTT

length: 12
V: TRBV20-1
D: -
J: TRBJ1-2
size: -
CDR3: CSAEGFNYGYIF
DNA: TGCAGTGCTGAAGGTTTCAATTATGGCTACATCTTC

length: 15
V: TRBV5-4
D: TRBD1
J: TRBJ2-3
size: -
CDR3: CASSSGQGVADTQYF
DNA: TGTGCCAGCAGCTCGGGACAGGGTGTGGCAGATACGCAGTATTTT

length: 13
V: TRBV3-1
D: -
J: TRBJ2-7
size: -
CDR3: CASSQGAIYEQYF
DNA: TGTGCCAGCAGCCAAGGGGCTATCTACGAGCAGTACTTC

length: 14
V: TRBV7-8
D: TRBD1
J: TRBJ2-5
size: few
CDR3: CASSRRQGQETQYF
DNA: TGTGCCAGCAGCCGCCGACAGGGCCAAGAGACCCAGTACTTC

length: 15
V: TRBV4-1
D: -
J: TRBJ2-4
size: -
CDR3: CASSQVEEQKNIQYF
DNA: TGCGCCAGCAGCCAAGTTGAGGAGCAGAAAAACATTCAGTACTTC

length: 13
V: TRBV5-1
D: -
J: TRBJ1-5
size: -
CDR3: CASSIRYDQPQHF
DNA: TGCGCCAGTTCCATCCGGTACGATCAGCCCCAGCATTTT

length: 13
V: TRBV25-1
D: -
J: TRBJ2-3
size: few
CDR3: CASSGVGTDTQYF
DNA: TGTGCCAGCTCAGGGGTTGGCACAGATACGCAGTATTTT

length: 14
V: TRBV3-1
D: -
J: TRBJ1-2
size: few
CDR3: CASSQGPGTYGYTF
DNA: TGTGCCAGCAGCCAAGGGCCCGGGACCTATGGCTACACCTTC

length: 16
V: TRBV5-1
D: -
J: TRBJ2-3
size: few
CDR3: CASSLAAGSGTDTQYF
DNA: TGCGCCAGCAGCTTGGCAGCAGGGTCAGGCACAGATACGCAGTATTTT

length: 14
V: TRBV18
D: -
J: TRBJ2-3
size: few
CDR3: CASSPEARRDTQYF
DNA: TGTGCCAGCTCACCTGAAGCACGCAGGGATACGCAGTATTTT

length: 16
V: TRBV6-5
D: TRBD2
J: TRBJ2-3
size: few
CDR3: CASSPTGGGAADTQYF
DNA: TGTGCCAGCAGTCCCACTGGCGGGGGGGCCGCAGATACGCAGTATTTT

length: 13
V: TRBV5-6
D: -
J: TRBJ2-3
size: few
CDR3: CASSLWISDTQYF
DNA: TGTGCCAGCAGCCTCTGGATCTCAGATACGCAGTATTTT

length: 14
V: TRBV15
D: -
J: TRBJ1-6
size: -
CDR3: CATSRQGYNSPLHF
DNA: TGTGCCACCAGCAGACAGGGGTATAATTCACCCCTCCACTTT

length: 13
V: TRBV10-3
D: -
J: TRBJ2-7
size: many
CDR3: CAISANGLDEQYF
DNA: TGTGCCATCAGTGCGAATGGTCTCGACGAGCAGTACTTC

length: 12
V: TRBV6-5
D: TRBD1
J: TRBJ2-7
size: -
CDR3: CATWTGYTEQYF
DNA: TGTGCCACCTGGACAGGTTACACCGAGCAGTACTTC

length: 15
V: TRBV12-5
D: TRBD2
J: TRBJ2-7
size: -
CDR3: CASGPTSGGANEQYF
DNA: TGTGCTAGTGGTCCCACTAGCGGGGGGGCCAATGAGCAGTACTTC

length: 15
V: TRBV4-2
D: TRBD1
J: TRBJ2-7
size: -
CDR3: CASSQEATGVNEQYF
DNA: TGTGCCAGCAGCCAAGAGGCGACAGGGGTGAACGAGCAGTACTTC

length: 14
V: TRBV9
D: TRBD1
J: TRBJ2-1
size: few
CDR3: CASSVDRGEDEQFF
DNA: TGTGCCAGCAGCGTAGACAGGGGTGAAGATGAGCAGTTCTTC

length: 13
V: TRBV29-1
D: -
J: TRBJ1-2
size: few
CDR3: CSAGPLGIHGYTF
DNA: TGCAGCGCGGGACCTCTCGGGATCCATGGCTACACCTTC

length: 14
V: TRBV20-1
D: -
J: TRBJ2-7
size: few
CDR3: CSALLGLRSYEQYF
DNA: TGCAGTGCACTCCTGGGGCTCCGCTCCTACGAGCAGTACTTC

length: 12
V: TRBV20-1
D: -
J: TRBJ1-5
size: -
CDR3: CSARTGNQPQHF
DNA: TGCAGTGCTAGAACAGGGAATCAGCCCCAGCATTTT

length: 14
V: TRBV27
D: TRBD1
J: TRBJ2-7
size: -
CDR3: CARASGTGSYEQYF
DNA: TGTGCCAGAGCATCCGGGACAGGGTCCTACGAGCAGTACTTC